This TCR beta chain originates from a study of blood T cells in healthy people across ages. Germline CDR1 reads DFQATT; CDR2 reads SNEGSKA (reference sequence). V lost 8 bases and J 11 bases, leaving 18 bases between the germline ends. This CDR3 has 11 residues. Alongside a J-beta primer mix, a sample-barcoded 5' primer served in a second PCR lasting about 7 to 12 cycles. TCRdb fed the 5' RACE reads into MiXCR, producing one record per CDR3 protein. Of some 550,000 distinct CDR3 sequences in the sample, roughly 43% were seen once. The study recruited healthy Caucasian donors from Russia who were aged roughly 6 to 90.

This sequence was found in a man older than 75 in good health. The rearrangement uses TRBV20-1 and TRBJ2-5, with D possibly being TRBD1 (6 bases). Sequences were obtained from blood. Written as DNA, the CDR3 is TGCAGTCAGCGACGGGACAATGAGCAGTACTTC. This codes for CSQRRDNEQYF.